Shown below are 29 T cell receptor beta chains from a single sample sequenced in a study of cytomegalovirus exposure and HLA in healthy donors. Amplification used 60 Vbeta primers and 13 Jbeta primers. The protocol was immunoSEQ multiplex PCR, while the TCRdb copy is restricted to in-frame clones and leaves out a portion. Counted here are some 160,000 clones, over 65% occurring once; the ten biggest clones make up 3.1%. Sequenced: PBMCs. The receptors originated from a woman in her forties in good health and CMV-seronegative.

The chain has TRBV7-2 and TRBJ2-7; TRBD1 agrees at 10 bases. The CDR3 extends over 15 amino acids. From germline, CDR1 is SGHTA and CDR2 FQGNSA. Unmatched junction bases numbered 6, after V lost 4 bases and J lost 3 bases. The CDR3 DNA sequence: TGTGCCAGCAGCTCCCGGGACAGGGGAATCTACGAGCAGTACTTC. It codes for CASSSRDRGIYEQYF.

A word on this clone: Other DNA sequences from this sample encode an identical CDR3 as well. The gene calls are TRBV5-1 and TRBJ2-1; 8 bases align to TRBD2. J lost 2 bases, V lost 4 bases, and 2 bases had no gene match. The CDR3 is 14 amino acids. CDR1 is SGHRS, CDR2 YFSETQ, per germline. The CDR3 protein is CASSPGGTYNEQFF. CDR3 DNA sequence: TGCGCCAGCAGCCCGGGAGGGACCTACAATGAGCAGTTCTTC.

This clone was detected a few times. The chain joins TRBV11-3 to TRBJ1-1; 9 bases are a match to TRBD1. V lost 3 bases to trimming and J lost 0 bases; unmatched junction nucleotides: 2. Germline V gene data show CDR1 as SGHNT and CDR2 as YENEEA. The CDR3 consists of 15 residues. Here the CDR3 DNA reads TGTGCCAGCAGCTTGGGGACAGGGATGAACACTGAAGCTTTCTTT. Translating gives CASSLGTGMNTEAFF.

The chain recombines TRBV10-3 with TRBJ1-1; D ambiguous. Germline V lookup: CDR1 ENHRY, CDR2 SYGVKD. V was pared by 3 bases and J by 5 bases, with 7 bases between. This CDR3 has 12 amino acids. The CDR3 nucleotides are TGTGCCATCAGTGAAGGAGTAACTGAAGCTTTCTTT. Translated, it gives CAISEGVTEAFF.

The chain links TRBV28 to TRBJ2-7, with a tentative D call TRBD1 (7 bases). V dropped 7 bases and J dropped 7 bases, with 17 bases sitting between them. The V gene's germline CDR1 is MDHEN and CDR2 SYDVKM. The CDR3 has 13 amino acids. This CDR3 reads CASTDGQAGEQYF. CDR3 nucleotides: TGTGCCAGCACTGACGGACAGGCGGGGGAGCAGTACTTC.

The J gene is TRBJ1-2, the V gene TRBV4-2, with a tentative D call TRBD1 (5 bases). V was shortened by 0 bases and J by 2 bases, with 10 bases between the two germline ends. The CDR3 has 15 residues. Germline CDR1 LGHNA, CDR2 YNFKEQ. The CDR3 here is CASSQDGRQNYGYTF. DNA for the CDR3: TGTGCCAGCAGCCAAGATGGACGACAGAACTATGGCTACACCTTC.

This clone has a single count. The V gene is TRBV10-1, the J gene TRBJ2-7; TRBD1 is a possible D gene (5 bases). Germline CDR1 and CDR2: WNHNN and SYGVQD (reference sequence). The CDR3 runs to 11 residues. V shed 5 bases and J shed 4 bases, with 6 bases lying between them. CDR3 in amino acids: CASSPGYEQYF. CDR3 nucleotides: TGCGCCAGCAGTCCAGGGTACGAGCAGTACTTC.

V gene TRBV6-1 combines with J gene TRBJ1-4; D uncertain. V gave up 3 bases and J gave up 0 bases, with 11 bases separating them. From germline, CDR1 is MNHNS and CDR2 SASEGT. There are 16 residues in the CDR3. This chain's CDR3 is CASSDLLLPTNEKLFF. CDR3 nucleotides: TGTGCCAGCAGTGACTTACTGTTACCAACTAATGAAAAACTGTTTTTT.

The chain carries TRBV19 and TRBJ1-1; D might be TRBD1 (6 bases). Trimming removed 1 base from V and 7 bases from J, with 13 bases in between. Germline CDR1 reads LNHDA; CDR2 reads SQIVND (reference sequence). CDR3 length equals 14 residues. DNA of the CDR3: TGTGCCAGTAGTATAGCCTTGGGACAAAGTGAAGCTTTCTTT. It yields the protein CASSIALGQSEAFF.

The chain joins TRBV28 to TRBJ2-1; D gene unclear. The CDR3 spans 12 residues. The germline V and J ends were trimmed by 5 bases and 3 bases, with 5 bases remaining between them. CDR1 MDHEN and CDR2 SYDVKM come from the germline V gene. In nucleotides, the CDR3 is TGTGCCAGCAGTGGCCTCTACAATGAGCAGTTCTTC. Its protein is CASSGLYNEQFF. Using reference TRBV28 and TRBJ2-1 for the parts outside the CDR3, the full variable domain is DVKVTQSSRYLVKRTGEKVFLECVQDMDHENMFWYRQDPGLGLRLIYFSYDVKMKEKGDIPEGYSVSREKKERFSLILESASTNQTSMYLCASSGLYNEQFFGPGTRLTVL.

This clone was recorded a few times. The V and J genes are TRBV4-2 and TRBJ2-1, with 11 bases lining up with TRBD2. Germline assignment: CDR1 LGHNA and CDR2 YNFKEQ. This CDR3 spans 18 amino acids. The junction had 11 bases not matched to a gene; V was cut back by 4 bases and J by 3 bases. The CDR3 nucleotides are TGTGCCAGCAGCCGCCGACTAGCGGGACCGGTTGGCTACAATGAGCAGTTCTTC. Protein: CASSRRLAGPVGYNEQFF.

V usage is TRBV13 and J usage is TRBJ2-7; 7 bases align to TRBD2. The ends lost 1 base at V and 1 base at J; junction bases unmatched: 7. Germline assignment: CDR1 PRHDT and CDR2 FYEKMQ (reference sequence). This CDR3 spans 16 amino acids. As DNA, the CDR3 is TGTGCCAGCAGCTTAGTGGGGGGGATCAAATCCTACGAGCAGTACTTC. Translation gives CASSLVGGIKSYEQYF.

This sequence joins TRBV7-2 and TRBJ1-4; 7 bases are shared with TRBD1. There are 13 residues in the CDR3. J was trimmed by 12 bases and V by 2 bases; bases with no gene match: 6. In germline, CDR1 is SGHTA, CDR2 FQGNSA. The DNA of the CDR3 is TGTGCCAGCAGCTTATTAAGGCAGGGGGAACTGTTTTTT. It yields the protein CASSLLRQGELFF.

The chain joins TRBV11-2 to TRBJ1-6; 12 bases are a match to TRBD1. Germline V lookup: CDR1 SGHAT, CDR2 FQNNGV. CDR3 length: 17 amino acids. The J segment lost 4 bases and the V segment lost 3 bases, leaving 4 bases of the junction unmatched. The CDR3 sequence: CASSLGQGADYNSPLHF. The CDR3 region has the DNA TGTGCCAGCAGCTTGGGACAGGGGGCGGATTATAATTCACCCCTCCACTTT.

The chain carries TRBV6-6 and TRBJ1-1; D possibly corresponds to TRBD1 (5 bases). The CDR3 extends over 16 amino acids. The germline V and J ends were trimmed by 5 bases and 1 base, with 17 bases remaining between them. The germline V gene encodes CDR1 MNHNY and CDR2 SVGAGI (reference sequence). The CDR3 is CASSRWAGRENTEAFF. CDR3 coding DNA: TGTGCCAGCAGTCGCTGGGCGGGGCGGGAGAACACTGAAGCTTTCTTT.

The chain couples TRBV2 to TRBJ2-1; 9 positions match TRBD2. The V and J ends lost 7 bases and 4 bases, in that order; junction bases with no gene match: 2. Germline CDR1 is SNHLY and CDR2 is FYNNEI. The CDR3 is made up of 13 amino acids. The CDR3 DNA reads as TGTGCCAGCATGGCGGGGGGGTACAATGAGCAGTTCTTC. Amino acids: CASMAGGYNEQFF.

The chain joins TRBV7-9 to TRBJ1-2; TRBD1 matches at 9 bases. CDR3 length equals 15 residues. The V gene's germline CDR1 is SEHNR and CDR2 FQNEAQ (reference sequence). V lost 6 bases to trimming and J lost 7 bases; unmatched junction nucleotides: 12. The CDR3 DNA sequence: TGTGCCAGCAGAGAGCCGTCCACAGGGGGCAGTGGCTACACCTTC. This sequence encodes CASREPSTGGSGYTF.

The chain couples TRBV13 to TRBJ1-2, with TRBD1 matching 7 bases. J gave up 5 bases and V 5 bases, and 14 bases lay outside the gene matches. The germline CDR1 and CDR2 sequences are PRHDT and FYEKMQ (reference sequence). The CDR3 length is 16 residues. The CDR3 is CASSVTPGQAGYGYTF. The CDR3 region has the DNA TGTGCCAGCAGCGTGACCCCCGGACAGGCCGGGTATGGCTACACCTTC.

V usage is TRBV27 and J usage is TRBJ2-7; D perhaps matches TRBD2 (7 bases). Germline CDR1 is MNHEY and CDR2 is SMNVEV (reference sequence). The CDR3 has 14 residues. Trimming pared 3 bases from V and 2 bases from J, leaving 11 bases between. The CDR3 nucleotides are TGTGCCAGCAGTTTTCGGGGGGCGGCCTACGAGCAGTACTTC. This encodes CASSFRGAAYEQYF.

The rearrangement links TRBV6-1 to TRBJ2-5, with no clear D. This CDR3 is 13 amino acids long. V was pared by 6 bases and J by 4 bases, with 12 bases between. Per the germline V gene, CDR1 is MNHNS and CDR2 is SASEGT. As DNA, the CDR3 is TGTGCCAGCAGAGAACTATCCGGAGAGACCCAGTACTTC. Its protein product is CASRELSGETQYF.

V and J are TRBV30 and TRBJ2-4, with TRBD1 as a possible D gene (5 bases). Germline-derived CDR1 and CDR2 are GTSNPN and SVGIG (reference sequence). The V and J ends lost 2 bases and 6 bases respectively, with 11 bases between them. This CDR3 comprises 13 residues. The CDR3 DNA follows: TGTGCCTGGAGTAGGGGCCCGAGAAACATTCAGTACTTC. Encoded protein: CAWSRGPRNIQYF.

The chain joins TRBV11-2 to TRBJ2-5, with TRBD2 identical over 12 bases. The CDR3 is 17 residues long. V lost 5 bases to trimming and J lost 2 bases; unmatched junction nucleotides: 9. The germline V gene encodes CDR1 SGHAT and CDR2 FQNNGV. CDR3 sequence reads: CASSLRTSGALQETQYF. The CDR3 region has the DNA TGTGCCAGCAGCCTACGGACTAGCGGGGCTTTACAAGAGACCCAGTACTTC.

This chain joins TRBV6-1 and TRBJ2-1, with 9 bases fitting TRBD1. CDR1 is MNHNS and CDR2 is SASEGT in the germline V gene. The J segment lost 7 bases and the V segment lost 2 bases, leaving 6 bases of the junction unmatched. CDR3 size: 15 residues. The CDR3 loop is CASSERGQGRNEQFF. Written as DNA, the CDR3 is TGTGCCAGCAGTGAACGGGGACAGGGTCGGAATGAGCAGTTCTTC.

This rearrangement joins TRBV9 to TRBJ2-7, with D tentatively TRBD2 (6 bases). The CDR3 extends over 15 amino acids. The V end lost 2 bases, the J end lost 5 bases, and 17 bases lay between the germline ends. CDR1 is SGDLS, CDR2 YYNGEE, per germline. Here the CDR3 DNA reads TGTGCCAGCAGCGTCCATGCTGCCGGCGGGGACGAGCAGTACTTC. Its protein is CASSVHAAGGDEQYF. The whole variable domain, remainder taken from reference TRBV9 and TRBJ2-7, is DSGVTQTPKHLITATGQRVTLRCSPRSGDLSVYWYQQSLDQGLQFLIQYYNGEERAKGNILERFSAQQFPDLHSELNLSSLELGDSALYFCASSVHAAGGDEQYFGPGTRLTVT.

The genes are TRBV5-1 and TRBJ1-1; tentative D call: TRBD1 (6 bases). Per the germline V gene, CDR1 is SGHRS and CDR2 is YFSETQ. This CDR3 has 14 amino acids. V gave up 1 base and J gave up 4 bases, with 11 bases separating them. Here the CDR3 DNA reads TGCGCCAGCAGCTTGTCGTGGACAGTCACTGAAGCTTTCTTT. Translation: CASSLSWTVTEAFF.

With regard to this clone: Other nucleotide sequences from this sample produce the same CDR3. The V call is TRBV18, the J call TRBJ2-5; D unresolved. Trimming removed 6 bases at V and 1 base at J, with 6 bases between. This CDR3 has 12 residues. From germline, CDR1 is KGHSH and CDR2 LQKENI. The CDR3 loop reads CASSPSQETQYF. CDR3 sequence (DNA): TGTGCCAGCTCCCCCAGCCAAGAGACCCAGTACTTC.

The V and J genes are TRBV2 and TRBJ1-6, with no clear D. The CDR3 has 15 residues. V was shortened by 2 bases and J by 5 bases, with 10 bases between the two germline ends. CDR1 and CDR2 (germline): SNHLY, FYNNEI. The CDR3 nucleotides are TGTGCCAGCAGTGAACTGGGCCGGAATAATTCACCCCTCCACTTT. Protein sequence: CASSELGRNNSPLHF.

The rearrangement uses TRBV10-3 and TRBJ2-2; 7 bases are shared with TRBD2. CDR3 length equals 14 residues. V dropped 2 bases and J dropped 3; count of bases not matched to a gene: 0. CDR1 and CDR2 from the germline V gene are ENHRY and SYGVKD. CDR3 sequence (DNA): TGTGCCATCAGTGAGCTAGCGGACACCGGGGAGCTGTTTTTT. It encodes CAISELADTGELFF.

This chain links TRBV7-9 with TRBJ2-1, with 9 nucleotides matching TRBD1. Germline values: CDR1 SEHNR, CDR2 FQNEAQ (reference sequence). CDR3 length: 15 amino acids. Trimming cost V 3 bases and J 8 bases; bases outside gene matches: 8. Here the CDR3 reads CASSLAGQGLYEQFF. The CDR3 DNA sequence: TGTGCCAGCAGCTTGGCGGGACAGGGCCTGTATGAGCAGTTCTTC.